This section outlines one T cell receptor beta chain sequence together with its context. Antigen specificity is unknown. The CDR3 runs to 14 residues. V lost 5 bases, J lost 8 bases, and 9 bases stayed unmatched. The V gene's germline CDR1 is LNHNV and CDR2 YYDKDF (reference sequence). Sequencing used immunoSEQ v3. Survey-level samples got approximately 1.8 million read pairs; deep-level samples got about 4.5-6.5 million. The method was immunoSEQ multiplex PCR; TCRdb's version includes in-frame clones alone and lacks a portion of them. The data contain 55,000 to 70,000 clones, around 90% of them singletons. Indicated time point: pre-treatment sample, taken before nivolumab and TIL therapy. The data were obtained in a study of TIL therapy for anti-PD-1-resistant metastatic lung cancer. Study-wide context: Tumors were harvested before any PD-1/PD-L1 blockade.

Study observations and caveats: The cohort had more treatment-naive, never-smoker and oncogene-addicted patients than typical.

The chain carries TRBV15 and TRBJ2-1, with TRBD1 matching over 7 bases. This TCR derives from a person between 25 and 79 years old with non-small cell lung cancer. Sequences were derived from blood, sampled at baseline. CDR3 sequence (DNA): TGTGCCACCAGCGAAACAACAGGGGTCGATGAGCAGTTCTTC. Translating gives CATSETTGVDEQFF.